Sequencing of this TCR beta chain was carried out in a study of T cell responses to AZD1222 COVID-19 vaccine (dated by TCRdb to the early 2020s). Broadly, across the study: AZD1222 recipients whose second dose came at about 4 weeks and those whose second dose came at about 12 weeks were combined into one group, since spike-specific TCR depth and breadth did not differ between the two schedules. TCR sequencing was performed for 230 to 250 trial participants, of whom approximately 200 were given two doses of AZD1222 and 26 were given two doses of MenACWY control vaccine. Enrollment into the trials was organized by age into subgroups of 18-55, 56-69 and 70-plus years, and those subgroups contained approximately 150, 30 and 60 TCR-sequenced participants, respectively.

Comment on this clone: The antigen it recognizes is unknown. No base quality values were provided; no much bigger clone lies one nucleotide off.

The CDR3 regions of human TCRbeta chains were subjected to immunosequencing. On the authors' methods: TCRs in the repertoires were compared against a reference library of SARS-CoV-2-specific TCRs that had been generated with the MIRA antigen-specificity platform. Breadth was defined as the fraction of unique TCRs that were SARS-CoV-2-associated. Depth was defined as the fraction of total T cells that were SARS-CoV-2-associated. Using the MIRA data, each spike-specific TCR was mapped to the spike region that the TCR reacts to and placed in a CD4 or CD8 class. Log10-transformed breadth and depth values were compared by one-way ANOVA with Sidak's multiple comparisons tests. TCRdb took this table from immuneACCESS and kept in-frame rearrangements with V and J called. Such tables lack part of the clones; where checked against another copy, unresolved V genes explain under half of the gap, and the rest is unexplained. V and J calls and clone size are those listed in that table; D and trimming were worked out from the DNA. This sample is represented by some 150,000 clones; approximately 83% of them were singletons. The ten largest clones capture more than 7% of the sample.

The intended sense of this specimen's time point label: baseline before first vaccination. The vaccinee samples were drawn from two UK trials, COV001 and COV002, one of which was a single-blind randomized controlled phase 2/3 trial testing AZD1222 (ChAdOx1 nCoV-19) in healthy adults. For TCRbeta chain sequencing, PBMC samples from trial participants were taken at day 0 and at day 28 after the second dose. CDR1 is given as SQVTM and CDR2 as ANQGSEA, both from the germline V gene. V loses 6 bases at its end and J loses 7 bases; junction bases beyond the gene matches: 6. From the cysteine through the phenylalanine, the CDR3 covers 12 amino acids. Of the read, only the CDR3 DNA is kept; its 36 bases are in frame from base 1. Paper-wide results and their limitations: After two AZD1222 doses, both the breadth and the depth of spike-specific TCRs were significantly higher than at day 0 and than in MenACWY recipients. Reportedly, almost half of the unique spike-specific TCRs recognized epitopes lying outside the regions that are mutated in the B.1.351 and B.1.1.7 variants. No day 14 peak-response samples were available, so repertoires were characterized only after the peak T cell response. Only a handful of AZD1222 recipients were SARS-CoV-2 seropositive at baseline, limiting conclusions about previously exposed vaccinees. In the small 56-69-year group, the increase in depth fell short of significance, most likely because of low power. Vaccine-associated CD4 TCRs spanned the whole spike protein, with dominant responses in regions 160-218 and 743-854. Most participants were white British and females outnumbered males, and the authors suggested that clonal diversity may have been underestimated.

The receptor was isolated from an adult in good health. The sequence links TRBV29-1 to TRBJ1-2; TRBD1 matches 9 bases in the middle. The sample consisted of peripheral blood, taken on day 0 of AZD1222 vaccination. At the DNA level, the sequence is TGCAGCGTCGGGGACAGGGTGGGTGGCTACACCTTC. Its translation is CSVGDRVGGYTF. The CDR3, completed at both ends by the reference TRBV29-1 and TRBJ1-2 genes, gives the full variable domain SAVISQKPSRDICQRGTSLTIQCQVDSQVTMMFWYRQQPGQSLTLIATANQGSEATYESGFVIDKFPISRPNLTFSTLTVSNMSPEDSSIYLCSVGDRVGGYTFGSGTRLTVV.